A selection of T cell receptor beta chains follows, all from one sample in a study of radiotherapy plus CTLA-4 blockade in lung cancer. TCRdb's copy holds only in-frame clones and misses some; the assay was immunoSEQ multiplex PCR. The table has about 49,000 clones, 76% seen once. The sequencing used peripheral blood, collected from a patient treated with radiotherapy plus ipilimumab. These receptors came from a human donor with non-small cell lung cancer who had stable disease on radiotherapy plus ipilimumab. Each CDR3 is given with its conserved first and last residue. A D gene is named only where the DNA matches it firmly. The size field is filled for only some rows; it gives once, few, many or a size class.

.	.	TRBV25-1	TRBJ1-4	TGTGCCAGCAGGGACAAGGGTAATGAAAAACTGTTTTTT	CASRDKGNEKLFF
TRBD1	few	TRBV6-1	TRBJ1-2	TGTGCCAGCAGTGAAGTTCAGGGGGACGGCTACACCTTC	CASSEVQGDGYTF
.	.	TRBV11-2	TRBJ1-2	TGTGCCAGCAGCTTATGGACCGCGGTTGGGGCAGTAGCCTATGGCTACACCTTC	CASSLWTAVGAVAYGYTF
.	.	TRBV6-5	TRBJ2-1	TGTGCCAGCAGTTACAAGGAGGCCCAGTTCTTC	CASSYKEAQFF
TRBD2	.	TRBV9	TRBJ2-1	TGTGCCAGCAGCGTAGCTCCCTCGGGGCTAGCGGGTTTGAATGAGCAGTTCTTC	CASSVAPSGLAGLNEQFF
.	.	TRBV29-1	TRBJ1-1	TGCAGCGTTGAAGGCGCCGCTGAAGCTTTCTTT	CSVEGAAEAFF
TRBD1	.	TRBV25-1	TRBJ1-2	TGTGCCAGCCAGAAACAGGGGGCAGGAGGCTACACCTTC	CASQKQGAGGYTF
TRBD1	.	TRBV6-1	TRBJ1-2	TGTGCCAGCAGTGAAGGGTTAGGGAGGGGGCGTGGCTACACCTTC	CASSEGLGRGRGYTF
.	.	TRBV9	TRBJ2-5	TGTGCCAGCAGCGAACAGGGTGAGGAGACCCAGTACTTC	CASSEQGEETQYF
.	few	TRBV5-1	TRBJ1-1	TGCGCCAGCAGCTCCGGACAGCACAAAGCTTTCTTT	CASSSGQHKAFF
.	.	TRBV13	TRBJ1-1	TGTGCCAGCAGCAGCCGACAGTCCCGGGGCACTGAAGCTTTCTTT	CASSSRQSRGTEAFF
.	.	TRBV6-6	TRBJ1-2	TGTGCCAGCAGTGGCTTTGGGCGTGAGGGATTGGATGGCTACACCTTC	CASSGFGREGLDGYTF
.	.	TRBV6-4	TRBJ1-1	TGTGCCAGCAGTGACATAGGGGGGGGTGAAGCTTTCTTT	CASSDIGGGEAFF
.	.	TRBV19	TRBJ1-6	TGTGCCAGTAGTACTACAGGTGGGGGGTCACCCCTCCACTTT	CASSTTGGGSPLHF
TRBD1	.	TRBV2	TRBJ1-1	TGTGCCAGCAGACTGGGACAGGGGGACACTGAAGCTTTCTTT	CASRLGQGDTEAFF
TRBD1	once	TRBV4-2	TRBJ1-4	TGTGCCAGCAGCCAGGACAGGGGATATGAAAAACTGTTTTTT	CASSQDRGYEKLFF
.	.	TRBV25-1	TRBJ2-7	TGTGCCAGCAGCTCCGACACCTACTACGAGCAGTACTTC	CASSSDTYYEQYF
.	.	TRBV11-3	TRBJ2-3	TGTGCCAGCAGCTACGGAGGTTCAGATACGCAGTATTTT	CASSYGGSDTQYF
.	.	TRBV19	TRBJ1-5	TGTGCCAGTAACCGACAGAGGGATCAGCCCCAGCATTTT	CASNRQRDQPQHF
.	.	TRBV4-1	TRBJ1-2	TGCGCCAGCAGCCAAGATCGGATCAACTATGGCTACACCTTC	CASSQDRINYGYTF
TRBD1	.	TRBV4-3	TRBJ2-1	TGCGCCAGCAGCCAGGCCGGGACAGGGGGTCCCAGGGAGCAGTTCTTC	CASSQAGTGGPREQFF
.	.	TRBV6-1	TRBJ1-5	TGTGCCAGCAGTGACAGTTTTGATCAGCCCCAGCATTTT	CASSDSFDQPQHF